The T cell receptor (beta chain) described here comes from a study of Tregs in tolerant kidney transplant recipients. In germline, CDR1 is SGDLS, CDR2 YYNGEE. V shed 4 bases, J shed 4 bases, and the junction held 10 bases outside the gene matches. There are 16 residues in the CDR3. Assay used: immunoSEQ multiplex PCR; TCRdb lists only in-frame clones, some missing. This table holds approximately 60,000 clones, more than 75% found once. Related graft donors supplied nonmyeloablative bone marrow transplants, and mixed chimerism was transient. Unstimulated Tregs (CD4+CD25+CD127-) and CD4+CD25- non-Tregs were sorted from PBMCs.

The sequence derives from a human patient who received a combined kidney and bone marrow transplant. The T cells may come from the graft donor. This specimen was CD4+ T cells from blood (PBMCs), taken 6 months after the transplant. The chain employs TRBV9 and TRBJ2-3; 9 nucleotides agree with TRBD2. CDR3 sequence: CASSLVGLAGPDTQYF. CDR3 nucleotide sequence: TGTGCCAGCAGCCTAGTAGGGCTAGCGGGGCCAGATACGCAGTATTTT. Supplemented by reference TRBV9 and TRBJ2-3, the full variable domain reads DSGVTQTPKHLITATGQRVTLRCSPRSGDLSVYWYQQSLDQGLQFLIQYYNGEERAKGNILERFSAQQFPDLHSELNLSSLELGDSALYFCASSLVGLAGPDTQYFGPGTRLTVL.